The 16 T cell receptor beta chains below come from one sample, sequenced in a study of T cell changes during pregnancy in multiple sclerosis. The repertoire was sequenced with immunoSEQ multiplex PCR; TCRdb's copy has only in-frame clones and lacks some. Of 84,000 or so clones in the sample, roughly 93% were seen once. The sequenced sample was peripheral blood, obtained in the third trimester of pregnancy. These receptors all come from a female donor with multiple sclerosis, enrolled in a pregnancy study.

This chain joins TRBV5-1 and TRBJ1-4; possibly TRBD1 for D (6 bases). CDR1 SGHRS and CDR2 YFSETQ come from the germline V gene. Between the trimmed V and J ends, which lost 0 bases and 2 bases, there was a span of 11 bases. CDR3 length: 16 amino acids. The CDR3 DNA follows: TGCGCCAGCAGCTTGGTATCAGGGGCCACTAATGAAAAACTGTTTTTT. It is translated as CASSLVSGATNEKLFF.

This chain joins TRBV6-5 and TRBJ2-3; TRBD2 matches at 10 bases. The germline V gene encodes CDR1 MNHEY and CDR2 SVGAGI. Unmatched junction bases numbered 6, after V lost 6 bases and J lost 6 bases. This CDR3 contains 14 residues. The CDR3 DNA reads as TGTGCCAGCAGACCTAGCGGGGGTCGGGATACGCAGTATTTT. It yields the protein CASRPSGGRDTQYF.

The CDR3 is CASKKWDRDNEQYF. CDR3 DNA: TGTGCCAGCAAAAAGTGGGACAGGGACAACGAGCAGTACTTC. The rearrangement uses TRBV7-2 and TRBJ2-7, with 9 bases lining up with TRBD1. This CDR3 has 14 residues. The V and J ends lost 7 bases and 5 bases, in that order; junction bases with no gene match: 9. The germline CDR1 and CDR2 sequences are SGHTA and FQGNSA.

The V gene is TRBV4-1, the J gene TRBJ2-7; 10 positions agree with TRBD1. With 5 bases clipped from V and 2 bases from J, the junction kept 6 bases outside the gene matches. CDR1 is MGHRA and CDR2 is YSYEKL in the germline V gene. The length of the CDR3 is 15 residues. For the CDR3, the DNA is TGCGCCAGCAGCTTCCGAGGGACAGGGGCCTACGAGCAGTACTTC. It translates to CASSFRGTGAYEQYF.

The V call is TRBV9, the J call TRBJ2-3; 10 nucleotides match TRBD2. This CDR3 region has 18 residues. The V gene end was trimmed by 3 bases and the J gene end by 4 bases; junction bases not matched to a gene: 14. Germline V gives CDR1 SGDLS, CDR2 YYNGEE. This chain's CDR3 is CASSAPTLLAGDSDTQYF. CDR3 bases: TGTGCCAGCAGCGCCCCAACGCTCCTAGCGGGGGATTCAGATACGCAGTATTTT. The complete variable domain, with remaining parts taken from reference TRBV9 and TRBJ2-3, reads DSGVTQTPKHLITATGQRVTLRCSPRSGDLSVYWYQQSLDQGLQFLIQYYNGEERAKGNILERFSAQQFPDLHSELNLSSLELGDSALYFCASSAPTLLAGDSDTQYFGPGTRLTVL.

This clone was seen just once. This chain joins TRBV18 and TRBJ1-1; possibly TRBD1 for D (6 bases). The CDR3 is 17 residues long. V was trimmed by 5 bases and J by 0 bases, leaving 19 bases between them. Germline lookup yields CDR1 KGHSH and CDR2 LQKENI. The CDR3 DNA follows: TGTGCCAGCTCAACCAGGGGTGGCAATCGCATGAACACTGAAGCTTTCTTT. As protein: CASSTRGGNRMNTEAFF.

This clone was observed once. The rearrangement uses TRBV6-1 and TRBJ2-3; 12 nucleotides agree with TRBD2. J gave up 6 bases and V 3 bases, and 10 bases lay outside the gene matches. Per the germline V gene, CDR1 is MNHNS and CDR2 is SASEGT. The CDR3 has 17 amino acids. CDR3 residues: CASSEGGLAGSADTQYF. CDR3 DNA: TGTGCCAGCAGTGAGGGAGGACTAGCGGGGTCCGCGGATACGCAGTATTTT.

This clone was detected only once. This rearrangement joins TRBV5-1 to TRBJ1-6; TRBD1 agrees at 7 bases. This CDR3 has 15 amino acids. Germline assignment: CDR1 SGHRS and CDR2 YFSETQ. V lost 6 bases to trimming and J lost 3 bases; unmatched junction nucleotides: 6. In DNA form, the CDR3 reads TGCGCCAGCACCCGGGACAGAAACTATAATTCACCCCTCCACTTT. Encoded protein: CASTRDRNYNSPLHF.

The rearrangement links TRBV6-5 to TRBJ1-1; 9 bases line up with TRBD1. V shed 5 bases, J shed 5 bases, and the junction held 9 bases outside the gene matches. Per the germline V gene, CDR1 is MNHEY and CDR2 is SVGAGI. This CDR3 is 15 amino acids long. The CDR3 region is CASSPTQGASTEAFF. Written as DNA, the CDR3 is TGTGCCAGCAGTCCTACACAGGGGGCATCGACTGAAGCTTTCTTT.

This clone was seen once. The rearrangement uses TRBV2 and TRBJ1-2, with D perhaps matching TRBD1 (6 bases). CDR1 SNHLY and CDR2 FYNNEI come from the germline V gene. V was trimmed by 4 bases and J by 8 bases, leaving 14 bases between them. The CDR3 contains 13 residues. CDR3 coding DNA: TGTGCCAGCAGTGTGGACAGAAACAGGGGCTACACCTTC. Its translation: CASSVDRNRGYTF.

This chain uses TRBV14 with TRBJ2-1; the match to TRBD2 covers 9 bases. CDR3 length: 15 amino acids. CDR1 and CDR2 (germline): SGHDN, FVKESK. With V trimmed by 0 bases and J by 8 bases, 5 bases remained unmatched. CDR3 sequence: CASSQDRGLAHEQFF. CDR3 bases: TGTGCCAGCAGCCAAGATCGGGGACTAGCCCATGAGCAGTTCTTC.

This rearrangement joins TRBV30 to TRBJ2-3; a weak D match, TRBD1 (6 bases). V was trimmed by 5 bases and J by 5 bases, leaving 26 bases between them. The CDR3 has 17 amino acids. Germline CDR1 reads GTSNPN; CDR2 reads SVGIG (reference sequence). The CDR3 nucleotides are TGTGCCTGGGATAAGGGGGTAGAGGGAGCCGTCCGAGATACGCAGTATTTT. Amino acids: CAWDKGVEGAVRDTQYF.

J is TRBJ1-2 and V is TRBV5-6; 9 bases are shared with TRBD1. The germline V gene has CDR1 SGHDT and CDR2 YYEEEE. Trimming cost V 3 bases and J 3 bases; bases outside gene matches: 12. CDR3 size: 17 residues. The CDR3 region has the DNA TGTGCCAGCAGCTCCTTTACCGGGACAGGGCGGGACTATGGCTACACCTTC. It specifies CASSSFTGTGRDYGYTF.

This clone turned up a few times. The rearrangement joins TRBV5-1 to TRBJ1-1; D ambiguous. This CDR3 comprises 13 residues. The germline gives CDR1 SGHRS, CDR2 YFSETQ. The germline V and J ends were trimmed by 0 bases and 6 bases, with 9 bases remaining between them. DNA of the CDR3: TGCGCCAGCAGCTTGGATCTGAGCTCTGAAGCTTTCTTT. Protein: CASSLDLSSEAFF.

This clone was observed a single time. The chain links TRBV13 to TRBJ2-1; possibly TRBD1 for D (6 bases). The CDR3 is 14 residues long. Germline-derived CDR1 and CDR2 are PRHDT and FYEKMQ (reference sequence). Trimming cost V 1 base and J 3 bases, with 7 bases left between them. The CDR3 sequence is CASSLADSYNEQFF. The CDR3 coding sequence is TGTGCCAGCAGCTTAGCGGACAGCTACAATGAGCAGTTCTTC.

The gene calls are TRBV29-1 and TRBJ2-1; possibly TRBD1 for D (5 bases). V was clipped by 3 bases and J by 6 bases, with 6 bases between them. This CDR3 is built from 11 residues. Per germline, CDR1 SQVTM and CDR2 ANQGSEA. CDR3: CSVEQGNEQFF. CDR3 coding DNA: TGCAGCGTTGAGCAGGGCAATGAGCAGTTCTTC.